A single sample is the source of the 9 T cell receptor beta chains below, sequenced in a study of preoperative IRX-2 immunotherapy in early breast cancer (dated by TCRdb to between 2019 and 2020). Libraries came from the immunoSEQ multiplex PCR assay. The immuneACCESS repertoire file appears here via TCRdb, limited to in-frame rearrangements. These files lack a portion of the clones; in checked studies, under half of the deficit traces to unresolved V genes, and the cause of the others is not known. Across this sample there are about 62,000 clones, with roughly 94% seen only once. 1.5% to 2% of the sample goes to the ten largest clones. Taken with the paper, the label for treatment or condition translates to: preoperative locoregional IRX-2 cytokine immunotherapy. The sample was taken from a patient treated with IRX-2 immunotherapy. The receptor set was obtained from a human donor with breast cancer.

Concerning this clone: The junction does not match germline at one end; this may be a read error. The CDR3 here is CASSSHTGELFF. The CDR3 bases are TGTGCCAGCAGCTCCCACACGGGGGAGCTGTTTTTT. V is TRBV11-2 and J is TRBJ2-2, with D hard to call. The germline CDR1 and CDR2 sequences are SGHAT and FQNNGV. CDR3 length equals 12 residues.

As DNA, the CDR3 is TGTGCCAGCAGTCCCCGACAGGGGGCATACAATGAGCAGTTCTTC. Encoded protein: CASSPRQGAYNEQFF. The V call is TRBV6-6, the J call TRBJ2-1; 10 nucleotides agree with TRBD1. Germline V CDR1 and CDR2: MNHNY, SVGAGI (reference sequence). V gave up 5 bases and J gave up 4 bases; unmatched junction bases: 5. The CDR3 has 15 amino acids.

The chain joins TRBV6-6 to TRBJ1-4; D perhaps matches TRBD1 (6 bases). There are 14 residues in the CDR3. Trimming took off 6 bases at V and 7 bases at J, with 15 bases between the two ends. Germline values: CDR1 MNHNY, CDR2 SVGAGI (reference sequence). The DNA of the CDR3 is TGTGCCAGCAGGAGCCAGGGGTTCAGTGAAAAACTGTTTTTT. It is translated as CASRSQGFSEKLFF.

In the case of this clone: The sample holds other DNA sequences that translate to the same CDR3. This chain uses TRBV5-1 with TRBJ2-1; TRBD2 agrees at 8 bases. Per germline, CDR1 SGHRS and CDR2 YFSETQ. The J segment lost 1 base and the V segment lost 4 bases, leaving 7 bases of the junction unmatched. This CDR3 is 16 amino acids long. CDR3 nucleotide sequence: TGCGCCAGCAGCCTCCCGGGAGGGGGATCCTACAATGAGCAGTTCTTC. Translation gives CASSLPGGGSYNEQFF.

The gene calls are TRBV19 and TRBJ1-5; 7 bases are shared with TRBD1. V dropped 7 bases and J dropped 5; count of bases not matched to a gene: 11. The CDR3 contains 15 residues. Germline assignment: CDR1 LNHDA and CDR2 SQIVND (reference sequence). CDR3: CASKPDRDDYQPQHF. DNA for the CDR3: TGTGCCAGTAAACCCGACAGGGATGATTATCAGCCCCAGCATTTT.

DNA of the CDR3: TGTGCCAGCAGCTTGCGGCCGGGCCCGACGGAACCGGACACTGAAGCTTTCTTT. As protein: CASSLRPGPTEPDTEAFF. The V gene is TRBV5-4, the J gene TRBJ1-1; D gene uncertain. V was trimmed by 1 base and J by 3 bases, leaving 22 bases between them. Per germline, CDR1 SGHNT and CDR2 YYREEE (reference sequence). CDR3 length equals 18 residues.

This clone has only one observation. The rearrangement uses TRBV5-1 and TRBJ2-7; D gene unclear. Trimming left V 4 bases short and J 3 bases short, with 20 bases between. The CDR3 extends over 16 amino acids. From germline, CDR1 is SGHRS and CDR2 YFSETQ. DNA for the CDR3: TGCGCCAGCAGCACCGATGGCCTTTCGGTAAGCTACGAGCAGTACTTC. Translation gives CASSTDGLSVSYEQYF.

The rearrangement joins TRBV27 to TRBJ1-1; unclear D gene. The CDR3 is made up of 16 amino acids. Germline V CDR1 and CDR2: MNHEY, SMNVEV (reference sequence). The V end was cut by 6 bases, the J end by 1 base, with 18 bases between. The CDR3 sequence: CASRPTGGSKNTEAFF. The CDR3 DNA is TGTGCCAGCAGGCCCACGGGAGGGTCCAAGAACACTGAAGCTTTCTTT.

V usage is TRBV9 and J usage is TRBJ1-3; D unresolved. CDR1 is SGDLS, CDR2 YYNGEE, per germline. There are 16 residues in the CDR3. V lost 0 bases, J lost 0 bases, and 10 bases lay in between. DNA for the CDR3: TGTGCCAGCAGCGTAGGAGGCAGTAACTCTGGAAACACCATATATTTT. Protein sequence: CASSVGGSNSGNTIYF.